This T cell receptor beta chain is from a study of T cell responses to AZD1222 COVID-19 vaccine. Looking at the study overall: Analysis merged second doses at about 4 or about 12 weeks.

The V and J ends lost 5 bases and 3 bases respectively, with 10 bases between them. The CDR3 is 13 amino acids. Germline CDR1 reads MNHEY; CDR2 reads SVGAGI. Study-level findings and limits: Most donors were white British and more were female, and clonal diversity was possibly underestimated. CD4 TCRs associated with vaccination spanned spike, dominating at 160-218 and 743-854.

Some clones are missing from TCRdb's copy, which holds only in-frame ones; the method was immunoSEQ multiplex PCR. The data contain roughly 65,000 clones, roughly 90% of them singletons. Note on this clone: The antigen is unknown.

The genes are TRBV6-5 and TRBJ1-1; D remains unclear. The source was peripheral blood, collected on day 0 of AZD1222 vaccination. This clonotype was obtained from an adult in good health. CDR3 sequence reads: CASSTRGDTEAFF. The CDR3 DNA reads as TGTGCCAGCAGTACCCGAGGAGACACTGAAGCTTTCTTT.